Sequencing of this T cell receptor beta chain was carried out in a study of cytomegalovirus exposure and HLA in healthy donors. Study as a whole: The 110 million or so unique TCR beta sequences, from around 200 million T cells, were found by an earlier analysis. Study-level findings and limits: TCR beta sequences reportedly predicted most subjects' HLA-A and HLA-B alleles accurately. In a later analysis, DRB1 alleles had the most associated TCRs; HLA-C alleles the fewest.

Points on this clone: The antigen remains undetermined.

PCR amplification relied on 60 Vbeta primers (plus 13 Jbeta primers). Method: immunoSEQ multiplex PCR; TCRdb's copy keeps in-frame clones and lacks some. Listed are roughly 79,000 clones; approximately 4.2% falls within the top ten. This clonotype was sampled from a man aged 25 to 40 in good health and CMV-seronegative. The material sequenced was PBMCs.

CDR3 amino acids: CASSLGGMIYEQYF. CDR3 DNA sequence: TGTGCCAGCAGCTTAGGAGGGATGATCTACGAGCAGTACTTC. This chain joins TRBV7-9 and TRBJ2-7; TRBD2 is a possible D gene (5 bases). V lost 1 base, J lost 3 bases, and 10 bases lay in between. Germline assignment: CDR1 SEHNR and CDR2 FQNEAQ (reference sequence). This CDR3 comprises 14 residues.